The sequence of this T cell receptor (beta chain) was determined in a study of CD8+ T cells in alopecia areata. Study details: The share of scalp area affected provided the severity score for treated patients.

This clone ranks as medium-sized. The antigen is unknown. The sequencing template was cDNA reverse transcribed from extracted RNA. The assay was immunoSEQ multiplex PCR, and TCRdb's table has in-frame clones only and misses some. The table records about 220,000 clones, more than 45% of them present only once. Study-wide results and limits: In scalp, tofacitinib significantly decreased clonality and expanded CD8+ clones among the top 100. Throughout tofacitinib, many expanded lesional clones continued to persist in scalp and blood.

The germline V gene encodes CDR1 SGHVS and CDR2 FQNEAQ. Trimming stripped 0 bases from V and 6 bases from J, with 18 bases between. This CDR3 is 16 amino acids long. Treatment reported: oral pan-JAK inhibitor, 5-10 mg twice daily. Using a FACSAria, the CD4+ and CD8+ T cells were sorted from the PBMCs. V gene TRBV7-8 combines with J gene TRBJ2-7; possible D gene TRBD2, 6 bases. The starting material was CD4+ T cells sorted from blood, obtained at week 4, from a patient treated with tofacitinib. This TCR was recovered from a human donor with alopecia areata. CDR3 sequence reads: CASSLASTAGSSEQYF. The CDR3 DNA follows: TGTGCCAGCAGCTTAGCGTCGACGGCGGGGAGCAGCGAGCAGTACTTC.